This TCR beta chain derives from a study of identical twins. Germline CDR1 SGHTA, CDR2 FQGNSA. The germline V and J ends were trimmed by 5 bases and 2 bases, with 12 bases remaining between them. The CDR3 length is 14 residues. In TCRdb, the 5' RACE reads were re-called with MiXCR into one record per CDR3 protein. The sample shows some 500,000 distinct CDR3 sequences, 13% to 15% of them seen only once. The same sample was also studied in work on yellow fever vaccine responses in identical twins.

Sequencing was performed on CD4+ T cells sorted from blood. The sequence derives from a woman aged 18-29 years in good health. This chain links TRBV7-2 with TRBJ2-5, with D uncertain. This CDR3 reads CASSRGANQETQYF. As DNA, the CDR3 is TGTGCCAGCAGCCGCGGCGCGAATCAAGAGACCCAGTACTTC.